The next 27 T cell receptor beta chains were all read from a single sample in a study of OX40 agonist ivuxolimab in advanced cancers. This table comes from immunoSEQ multiplex PCR, and its TCRdb copy is limited to in-frame clones, with some not included. Counted here are some 99,000 clones, roughly four fifths occurring once; the ten biggest clones make up almost 1.5%. The sample in question was CD4+ or CD8+ T cells sorted from blood, obtained in a trial of the OX40 agonist ivuxolimab. The receptor source for this set is an adult with an advanced solid tumor such as melanoma, head and neck, liver or kidney cancer.

The rearrangement uses TRBV4-2 and TRBJ1-6; no firm D call. V was trimmed by 6 bases and J by 7 bases, leaving 10 bases between them. In germline, CDR1 is LGHNA, CDR2 YNFKEQ. This CDR3 has 13 amino acids. CDR3 region: CASSRQTNSPLHF. In DNA form, the CDR3 reads TGTGCCAGCAGTCGCCAGACCAATTCACCCCTCCACTTT.

This clone was recorded a few times. The chain has TRBV27 and TRBJ2-2; no firm D call. The CDR3 has 13 amino acids. The ends were cut back, 7 bases at V and 0 bases at J, with 6 bases in the middle. Germline CDR1 and CDR2: MNHEY and SMNVEV (reference sequence). The CDR3 DNA reads as TGTGCCAGCAAATACGCGAACACCGGGGAGCTGTTTTTT. This translates into CASKYANTGELFF.

The chain joins TRBV2 to TRBJ1-5; 10 bases fit TRBD1. The CDR3 is 15 amino acids. Trimming took 8 bases from V and 3 from J; bases not matched to a gene: 7. In germline, CDR1 is SNHLY, CDR2 FYNNEI. CDR3 in DNA: TGTGCCAGCCAACGACAGGGGGCTAACAATCAGCCCCAGCATTTT. Translation: CASQRQGANNQPQHF. The whole variable domain, filled in from reference TRBV2 and TRBJ1-5, reads EPEVTQTPSHQVTQMGQEVILRCVPISNHLYFYWYRQILGQKVEFLVSFYNNEISEKSEIFDDQFSVERPDGSNFTLKIRSTKLEDSAMYFCASQRQGANNQPQHFGDGTRLSIL.

The chain employs TRBV2 and TRBJ1-5; the D gene is possibly TRBD1 (5 bases). The germline CDR1 and CDR2 sequences are SNHLY and FYNNEI. V lost 10 bases and J 0 bases, leaving 19 bases between the germline ends. The CDR3 runs 16 residues. The DNA for the CDR3 is TGTGCCATCAAGAGGGGCGGAGGGTATAGCAATCAGCCCCAGCATTTT. Amino acid sequence: CAIKRGGGYSNQPQHF.

The chain has TRBV7-9 and TRBJ2-3, with D perhaps TRBD1 or TRBD2 (5 bases each). V lost 5 bases, J lost 0 bases, and 24 bases lay in between. CDR3 length: 19 residues. Germline CDR1 is SEHNR and CDR2 is FQNEAQ (reference sequence). The CDR3 loop reads CASSLRPGPIRGSTDTQYF. Here the CDR3 DNA reads TGTGCCAGCAGCCTTCGGCCGGGACCGATCCGTGGTAGCACAGATACGCAGTATTTT.

The chain joins TRBV30 to TRBJ2-7, with 12 bases fitting TRBD2. Losses at the gene ends were 8 bases for V and 4 bases for J; bases not matched to a gene: 6. This CDR3 is built from 13 residues. Germline V CDR1 and CDR2: GTSNPN, SVGIG (reference sequence). The CDR3: CAATSGSGYEQYF. The CDR3 nucleotides read TGTGCCGCGACTAGCGGGAGTGGATACGAGCAGTACTTC.

This rearrangement joins TRBV21-1 to TRBJ2-2; the table assigns TRBD1, which was not confirmed against the DNA. TRBV21-1 is designated a pseudogene. The CDR3 totals 18 residues. The CDR3 nucleotides are TGTGCCAGCAGCAAATCGGCGTACAGGGGACCCGACACCGGGGAGCTGTTTTTT. This codes for CASSKSAYRGPDTGELFF.

The chain carries TRBV5-1 and TRBJ1-1, with D perhaps matching TRBD1 (6 bases). The germline CDR1 and CDR2 sequences are SGHRS and YFSETQ. The CDR3 is 13 amino acids. Trimming took 4 bases from V and 5 from J, leaving 12 bases between them. CDR3 sequence: CASSPPQGTEAFF. The CDR3 DNA sequence: TGCGCCAGCAGCCCCCCTCAGGGGACTGAAGCTTTCTTT.

The rearrangement uses TRBV7-2 and TRBJ2-1, with TRBD1 identical over 8 bases. The CDR3 is made up of 14 amino acids. The V and J ends lost 3 bases and 4 bases, in that order; junction bases with no gene match: 2. Looked up from germline, CDR1 is SGHTA and CDR2 is FQGNSA. CDR3 bases: TGTGCCAGCAGCTTGGGACAGGTGTACAATGAGCAGTTCTTC. Encoded protein: CASSLGQVYNEQFF.

The V gene is TRBV29-1, the J gene TRBJ1-2; D perhaps matches TRBD1 (5 bases). Germline CDR1 is SQVTM and CDR2 is ANQGSEA. The CDR3 covers 11 residues. Trimming left V 7 bases short and J 5 bases short, with 11 bases between. The CDR3 DNA reads as TGCAGCGGGGGGGGTTCATATGGCTACACCTTC. Translating it yields CSGGGSYGYTF.

In its sample, this clone was seen a few times. The chain joins TRBV7-9 to TRBJ2-7, with D perhaps TRBD2 (6 bases). Germline CDR1 is SEHNR and CDR2 is FQNEAQ (reference sequence). The CDR3 loop spans 16 amino acids. Deletions cut 5 bases from V and 2 bases from J, with 19 bases between. The CDR3 protein is CASSVYGTGKTYEQYF. The CDR3, as DNA: TGTGCCAGCAGCGTATATGGGACTGGGAAGACCTACGAGCAGTACTTC.

The chain joins TRBV27 to TRBJ2-7; 9 bases line up with TRBD2. The CDR3 spans 15 residues. Germline loops: CDR1 MNHEY, CDR2 SMNVEV (reference sequence). After removal of 7 bases from V and 5 bases from J, the junction contained 12 bases not matched to a gene. CDR3 coding DNA: TGTGCCAGCACTACGACAGGGACTAGCAGTCACGAGCAGTACTTC. This codes for CASTTTGTSSHEQYF.

This clone appeared a few times. V usage is TRBV6-1 and J usage is TRBJ2-7; perhaps TRBD1 as D (6 bases). The CDR3 is made up of 12 amino acids. Germline CDR1 MNHNS, CDR2 SASEGT. V was pared by 6 bases and J by 7 bases, with 13 bases between. The CDR3 loop reads CASRTGLGEQYF. CDR3 in DNA: TGTGCCAGCAGAACAGGGCTAGGGGAGCAGTACTTC.

The count of this clone is one. This chain joins TRBV4-2 and TRBJ2-1, with D hard to call. CDR3 size: 11 residues. Germline CDR1 LGHNA, CDR2 YNFKEQ. V lost 1 base and J 10 bases, leaving 5 bases between the germline ends. The CDR3 region has the DNA TGTGCCAGCAGCCAAGCTGGCGAGCAGTTCTTC. Translation: CASSQAGEQFF.

In its sample, this clone was seen once. This CDR3 is CASSLAPDTGELFF. Here the CDR3 DNA reads TGTGCCAGCAGCTTAGCCCCAGACACCGGGGAGCTGTTTTTT. This sequence joins TRBV7-2 and TRBJ2-2; D uncertain. The length of the CDR3 is 14 residues. The V end was cut by 0 bases, the J end by 3 bases, with 5 bases between. Looked up from germline, CDR1 is SGHTA and CDR2 is FQGNSA.

This chain connects TRBV12-2 to TRBJ1-2; TRBD1 is the table's D call, not checked against the DNA. TRBV12-2 is given as a pseudogene. The CDR3 runs 11 residues. In nucleotides, the CDR3 is TGTGCAAGGCAAAGGGGGAATGGCTACACCTTC. As protein: CARQRGNGYTF.

This chain connects TRBV7-3 to TRBJ1-1; weak D call: TRBD1 (6 bases). Between the trimmed V and J ends, which lost 3 bases and 2 bases, there was a span of 10 bases. Germline assignment: CDR1 SGHTA and CDR2 FQGTGA. This CDR3 region has 14 residues. The CDR3 here is CASSLGHQNTEAFF. CDR3 sequence (DNA): TGTGCCAGCAGCTTGGGACACCAAAACACTGAAGCTTTCTTT.

The gene calls are TRBV4-2 and TRBJ2-3; 7 bases fit TRBD1. The CDR3 loop spans 15 amino acids. CDR1 LGHNA and CDR2 YNFKEQ come from the germline V gene. V lost 4 bases and J lost 2; bases outside the gene matches: 6. CDR3 nucleotides: TGTGCCAGCAGCCCCCGGGACAGCTCCACAGATACGCAGTATTTT. This translates into CASSPRDSSTDTQYF.

The chain recombines TRBV10-3 with TRBJ2-3, with 15 bases identical to TRBD2. Germline CDR1 is ENHRY and CDR2 is SYGVKD. Losses at the gene ends were 5 bases for V and 4 bases for J; bases not matched to a gene: 4. The CDR3 is 16 amino acids. CDR3 DNA: TGTGCCATCAGTTCCCGGACTAGCGGGGGGGCAGATACGCAGTATTTT. Protein sequence: CAISSRTSGGADTQYF.

This clone came up a few times. The genes are TRBV6-5 and TRBJ1-1; 8 bases map to TRBD1. With V trimmed by 0 bases and J by 1 base, 4 bases remained unmatched. The CDR3 extends over 16 amino acids. Germline V gene sequence: CDR1 MNHEY, CDR2 SVGAGI. The CDR3 region is CASSYSRQGRNTEAFF. In DNA form, the CDR3 reads TGTGCCAGCAGTTACTCTAGACAGGGGAGGAACACTGAAGCTTTCTTT.

This chain connects TRBV7-2 to TRBJ2-4; D unclear. Germline V gene lookup returns CDR1 SGHTA and CDR2 FQGNSA. The length of the CDR3 is 14 residues. Trimming removed 1 base at V and 2 bases at J, with 6 bases between. CDR3: CASSLGFTKNIQYF. DNA for the CDR3: TGTGCCAGCAGCTTAGGGTTCACCAAAAACATTCAGTACTTC.

The chain links TRBV6-1 to TRBJ1-2, with TRBD1 as a possible D gene (5 bases). Germline values: CDR1 MNHNS, CDR2 SASEGT. Trimming left V 8 bases short and J 4 bases short, with 20 bases between. CDR3 length: 15 amino acids. This chain's CDR3 is CASGSGIQASYGYTF. The CDR3 region has the DNA TGTGCCAGCGGATCCGGGATACAGGCGAGCTATGGCTACACCTTC.

V is TRBV6-5 and J is TRBJ2-7; no definite D call. The ends were cut back, 9 bases at V and 2 bases at J, with 8 bases in the middle. Germline V gene data show CDR1 as MNHEY and CDR2 as SVGAGI. This CDR3 is 11 amino acids long. CDR3 nucleotide sequence: TGTGCCAGACAGACCCCCTACGAGCAGTACTTC. Its translation is CARQTPYEQYF.

As concerns this clone: In the same sample, other DNA sequences code for this CDR3. This chain connects TRBV7-2 to TRBJ2-6; D may be TRBD1 (5 bases). The CDR3 has 15 amino acids. From germline, CDR1 is SGHTA and CDR2 FQGNSA. The V and J ends lost 5 bases and 4 bases respectively, with 12 bases between them. The CDR3 bases are TGTGCCAGCAGCCCCCAGGGTACCGGGGCCAACGTCCTGACTTTC. Translation: CASSPQGTGANVLTF.

CDR3 protein: CASSLTGVGNEQFF. CDR3 sequence (DNA): TGTGCCAGCAGCTTAACAGGGGTGGGCAATGAGCAGTTCTTC. V and J are TRBV11-3 and TRBJ2-1, with 7 bases lining up with TRBD1. Germline-derived CDR1 and CDR2 are SGHNT and YENEEA. The CDR3 sequence is 14 residues long. Trimming cost V 2 bases and J 6 bases; bases outside gene matches: 4.

The chain is built from TRBV5-1 and TRBJ1-6, with D hard to call. Germline CDR1 is SGHRS and CDR2 is YFSETQ. V lost 0 bases, J lost 3 bases, and 1 base lay in between. The CDR3 is 13 amino acids. The CDR3 sequence is CASSLDYNSPLHF. The CDR3 DNA sequence: TGCGCCAGCAGCTTGGACTATAATTCACCCCTCCACTTT.

The chain recombines TRBV7-2 with TRBJ2-7, with unresolved D. This CDR3 region has 17 residues. Trimming shortened V by 5 bases and J by 0 bases, and 20 bases separated the two germline ends. Germline loops: CDR1 SGHTA, CDR2 FQGNSA. CDR3: CASSRPALTRSSYEQYF. CDR3 sequence (DNA): TGTGCCAGCAGCAGACCGGCCCTCACCAGGAGCTCCTACGAGCAGTACTTC.